This TCR beta chain is drawn from a study of OX40 agonist ivuxolimab in advanced cancers. Concerning the study at large: The costimulatory receptor OX40 (CD134) was targeted by ivuxolimab, a fully human IgG2 agonistic monoclonal antibody. Intravenous ivuxolimab was administered to patients every 2 weeks at six dose levels: 0.01, 0.1, 0.3, 1.5, 3 and 10 mg/kg. Of the approximately 54 dose-escalation patients, hepatocellular carcinoma was present in around 20, melanoma in roughly 15, renal cell carcinoma in 9 and head and neck cancer in 9. In the dose-escalation cohort, around 80% of patients were male, and the mean age was 60 years with a range of roughly 23 to 79. Prior anti-PD-1, anti-PD-L1 or anti-CTLA-4 therapy was permitted, and approximately 39% of dose-escalation patients had received checkpoint inhibitors. Partial responses were achieved by three dose-escalation patients, of whom one had hepatocellular carcinoma and two had cutaneous melanoma. Peripheral TCRbeta sequencing aimed to test whether ivuxolimab altered TCR sequence diversity and caused clonal T-cell expansion. The paper describes the monotherapy dose-escalation part (N of about 55 patients) of the phase I trial of ivuxolimab. General findings and caveats noted by the study authors: Antigen specificity was not determined for the clonally expanded peripheral T cells. Low levels of normalized T-cell clonal expansion were also seen in some patients who did not respond. At doses of 0.1 to 3.0 mg/kg, clonal expansion of both CD4+ and CD8+ blood T cells was observed from baseline to week 6. Partial responders in the 0.1-3.0 mg/kg groups had among the lowest normalized peripheral clonal expansion, especially among CD8+ T cells. After ivuxolimab, expanded clones were on average more numerous among CD8+ T cells than among CD4+ T cells.

Patients with a history of autoimmune disease or receiving systemic immunosuppression were excluded from the trial. Peripheral blood for TCR sequencing was drawn from every dose cohort at baseline, at cycle 4 day 1 and at cycle 7 day 1. The samples were drawn from a first-in-human, open-label, multicenter phase I dose-escalation trial of ivuxolimab. The trial enrolled adults with locally advanced or metastatic head and neck squamous cell, hepatocellular, melanoma or renal cell carcinoma. CD4+ and CD8+ T cells were sorted separately from peripheral blood before TCR sequencing. Genomic DNA was isolated from the sorted cells so that the TCRbeta CDR3 region could be sequenced. The immunoSEQ Assay was used for sequencing of TCRbeta CDR3 regions. TCRdb limited this immuneACCESS table to in-frame rearrangements with V and J called. A share of clones is missing; checked studies link under half to unresolved V genes, and the rest is unexplained. This sample is represented by 30,000 to 40,000 clones; roughly nine tenths of them were singletons. The ten largest clones take up 36% of the sample.

CDR1 and CDR2 are read off the germline V gene (reference sequence) as SEHNR and FQNEAQ. V loses 1 base of germline sequence and J loses 5 bases, and the interval between the two ends is 8 bases. Counted from cysteine to phenylalanine, this CDR3 has 14 amino acids. Left in the record is the CDR3 DNA by itself, 42 bases read in frame from the first base. Note on this clone: Its antigen remains unidentified. Base qualities are not at hand, and no much larger clone is one base apart.

The chain employs TRBV7-9 and TRBJ2-2, and perhaps TRBD2 as D gene, on 5 matching bases. The sequencing used CD4+ or CD8+ T cells sorted from blood, collected in a trial of the OX40 agonist ivuxolimab. The clonotype originates from an adult with an advanced solid tumor such as melanoma, head and neck, liver or kidney cancer. The sequence in DNA is TGTGCCAGCAGCTTAGGTCGGGGAACCGGGGAGCTGTTTTTT. The resulting protein is CASSLGRGTGELFF.